The 27 T cell receptor beta chains reported below all come from one sample, sequenced in a study of early T cells in non-severe SARS-CoV-2 infection. Via MiXCR, TCRdb re-called the 5' RACE reads, giving one row per CDR3 protein. The sample has more than 35,000 distinct CDR3 sequences; less than 5% are singletons. Sequences were obtained from whole blood. These receptors came from an adult who was a healthcare worker with PCR-confirmed SARS-CoV-2 infection or an uninfected control (not recorded which).

The chain employs TRBV28 and TRBJ2-7; 10 bases align to TRBD2. The CDR3 contains 14 residues. Germline lookup yields CDR1 MDHEN and CDR2 SYDVKM. Losses at the gene ends were 8 bases for V and 5 bases for J; bases not matched to a gene: 9. The CDR3 sequence is CASSGGLAVDEQYF. The CDR3 nucleotides are TGTGCCAGCTCCGGTGGACTAGCGGTTGACGAGCAGTACTTC.

In this sample, this clonotype turned up many times. The gene calls are TRBV12-3 or TRBV12-4 and TRBJ2-5; 9 bases map to TRBD2. The CDR3 consists of 15 residues. V shed 5 bases, J shed 4 bases, and the junction held 8 bases outside the gene matches. CDR3 sequence: CASSTYTSGRETQYF. The CDR3 DNA reads TGTGCCAGCAGTACCTACACTAGCGGGCGAGAGACCCAGTACTTC.

In this sample, this clonotype turned up a few times. The chain has TRBV5-1 and TRBJ2-7, with D maybe TRBD1 (6 bases). The CDR3 covers 12 residues. Germline assignment: CDR1 SGHRS and CDR2 YFSETQ. The V end was cut by 0 bases, the J end by 6 bases, with 7 bases between. The CDR3 spells CASSLDRAEQYF. The CDR3 DNA reads as TGCGCCAGCAGCTTGGACAGGGCCGAGCAGTACTTC.

This clonotype was counted many times. V usage is TRBV20-1 and J usage is TRBJ1-2; D is uncertain. The CDR3 consists of 12 residues. Trimming left V 4 bases short and J 4 bases short, with 10 bases between. Germline V gene sequence: CDR1 DFQATT, CDR2 SNEGSKA (reference sequence). The CDR3 loop is CSATIGGYGYTF. The CDR3 bases are TGCAGTGCTACGATAGGAGGCTATGGCTACACCTTC.

The rearrangement uses TRBV3-1 and TRBJ2-5, with a weak D call TRBD1 (6 bases). The CDR3 has 13 amino acids. In germline, CDR1 is LGHDT, CDR2 YNNKEL (reference sequence). Between the trimmed V and J ends, which lost 6 bases and 3 bases, there was a span of 11 bases. CDR3 sequence (DNA): TGTGCCAGCAGTGACAGGAAGGAAGAGACCCAGTACTTC. As protein: CASSDRKEETQYF.

Many counts were recorded for this clonotype. J is TRBJ2-7 and V is TRBV7-9; possibly TRBD1 for D (6 bases). This CDR3 region has 15 residues. Germline-derived CDR1 and CDR2 are SEHNR and FQNEAQ (reference sequence). V was trimmed by 3 bases and J by 3 bases, leaving 15 bases between them. The CDR3 sequence: CASSFTGRVLYEQYF. The CDR3, as DNA: TGTGCCAGCAGCTTTACAGGGCGAGTCCTCTACGAGCAGTACTTC.

This clonotype was detected ten times or more. CDR3 DNA: TGTGCCAGCAGTTACGAGAAATACCAAGAGACCCAGTACTTC. Translation: CASSYEKYQETQYF. This chain links TRBV6-6 with TRBJ2-5; D remains unclear. V lost 2 bases to trimming and J lost 0 bases, with 7 bases between them. CDR1 is MNHNY, CDR2 SVGAGI, per germline (reference sequence). CDR3 length equals 14 residues.

This clonotype was recorded many times. The chain links TRBV7-8 to TRBJ2-1; 8 nucleotides line up with TRBD1. Germline V gene sequence: CDR1 SGHVS, CDR2 FQNEAQ. The V and J ends lost 6 bases and 10 bases, in that order; junction bases with no gene match: 5. The CDR3 has 12 amino acids. The CDR3 DNA follows: TGTGCCAGCAGGACAGGGGTGGGGGAGCAGTTCTTC. Translated: CASRTGVGEQFF.

This clonotype was counted ten times or more. The junction and the germline gene differ at one end; a read error may be behind it. The rearrangement links TRBV4-3 to TRBJ2-3; TRBD1 or TRBD2 may be the D gene (5 bases each). The length of the CDR3 is 16 residues. The germline V gene encodes CDR1 LGHNA and CDR2 YSLEER. In DNA, the CDR3 is TGCGCCAGCTGCCAAGTAACGGGACGTAGCACAGATACGCAGTATTTT. Its protein product is CASCQVTGRSTDTQYF.

In its sample, this clonotype was seen many times. The chain uses TRBV6-5 and TRBJ1-2; a weak D match, TRBD1 (6 bases). V lost 7 bases, J lost 6 bases, and 18 bases lay in between. The CDR3 spans 14 residues. Germline V lookup: CDR1 MNHEY, CDR2 SVGAGI. The DNA for the CDR3 is TGTGCCAGCACGCAACAGGGAGGGGGGGATGGCTACACCTTC. This sequence encodes CASTQQGGGDGYTF.

This clonotype was recorded at least ten times. The rearrangement links TRBV7-3 to TRBJ2-2, with a tentative D call TRBD2 (6 bases). This CDR3 is built from 15 residues. Germline CDR1 is SGHTA and CDR2 is FQGTGA. Trimming took 1 base from V and 4 from J, leaving 10 bases between them. The CDR3 region is CASSLKAAGTGELFF. CDR3 nucleotide sequence: TGTGCCAGCAGCTTAAAAGCAGCGGGCACCGGGGAGCTGTTTTTT.

This clonotype was counted at least ten times. The genes are TRBV14 and TRBJ1-2; D uncertain. Per the germline V gene, CDR1 is SGHDN and CDR2 is FVKESK. The V end lost 4 bases, the J end lost 0 bases, and 9 bases lay between the germline ends. This CDR3 has 14 amino acids. The CDR3 sequence is CASSLEVANYGYTF. For the CDR3, the DNA is TGTGCCAGCAGCCTCGAGGTCGCTAACTATGGCTACACCTTC.

This clonotype was found many times. The rearrangement uses TRBV20-1 and TRBJ2-5; 9 bases are shared with TRBD2. V was clipped by 3 bases and J by 5 bases; unmatched bases: 10. The germline V gene encodes CDR1 DFQATT and CDR2 SNEGSKA (reference sequence). The CDR3 runs to 15 residues. The CDR3 DNA follows: TGCAGTGCTAGTCAGACTAGCGGTTTGGGGGAGACCCAGTACTTC. It codes for CSASQTSGLGETQYF.

At least ten counts were recorded for this clonotype. This chain joins TRBV6-1 and TRBJ2-2, with 8 nucleotides matching TRBD2. The V segment lost 6 bases and the J segment 6 bases; nucleotides outside the gene matches: 9. The CDR3 sequence is 15 residues long. Germline V gene lookup returns CDR1 MNHNS and CDR2 SASEGT. In DNA, the CDR3 is TGTGCCAGCAGGGCCGAAGGGACTAGGTCCGGGGAGCTGTTTTTT. Its protein is CASRAEGTRSGELFF.

This clonotype occurred many times. The V call is TRBV2, the J call TRBJ2-2; D possibly corresponds to TRBD1 (5 bases). Germline values: CDR1 SNHLY, CDR2 FYNNEI. The CDR3 loop spans 13 amino acids. Trimming left V 4 bases short and J 7 bases short, with 10 bases between. CDR3 sequence: CASSGQLSGELFF. CDR3 bases: TGTGCCAGCAGTGGACAGTTAAGCGGGGAGCTGTTTTTT. Filled out from reference TRBV2 and TRBJ2-2, the complete variable domain reads EPEVTQTPSHQVTQMGQEVILRCVPISNHLYFYWYRQILGQKVEFLVSFYNNEISEKSEIFDDQFSVERPDGSNFTLKIRSTKLEDSAMYFCASSGQLSGELFFGEGSRLTVL.

The chain joins TRBV7-9 to TRBJ1-1; D uncertain. From germline, CDR1 is SEHNR and CDR2 FQNEAQ (reference sequence). The CDR3 consists of 16 residues. V was clipped by 2 bases and J by 0 bases, with 13 bases between them. CDR3 amino acids: CASSLFVTRMNTEAFF. The CDR3 nucleotides are TGTGCCAGCAGCTTATTTGTGACACGGATGAACACTGAAGCTTTCTTT.

The table lists this clonotype with many counts. The CDR3 reads CASSSTGHRDGQPQHF. Written as DNA, the CDR3 is TGTGCCAGCAGCTCGACTGGGCACAGGGATGGTCAGCCCCAGCATTTT. The V and J genes are TRBV2 and TRBJ1-5, with D possibly being TRBD1 (6 bases). Trimming shortened V by 6 bases and J by 6 bases, and 21 bases separated the two germline ends. The CDR3 has 16 amino acids. Germline CDR1 and CDR2: SNHLY and FYNNEI.

The chain is built from TRBV29-1 and TRBJ2-1; 7 bases are a match to TRBD1. The germline gives CDR1 SQVTM, CDR2 ANQGSEA. The CDR3 covers 15 residues. J gave up 6 bases and V 5 bases, and 13 bases lay outside the gene matches. This CDR3 is CSVTGVDRASNEQFF. The CDR3 nucleotides read TGCAGCGTTACGGGCGTCGACAGGGCTAGCAATGAGCAGTTCTTC.

In its sample, this clonotype was seen many times. CDR3: CSVEGRLVNNEQFF. CDR3 coding DNA: TGCAGCGTTGAAGGCCGACTAGTGAACAATGAGCAGTTCTTC. V gene TRBV29-1 combines with J gene TRBJ2-1, with a possible D match to TRBD2 (6 bases). With 1 base removed from V and 5 bases from J, the gap between germline ends came to 12 bases. CDR1 is SQVTM and CDR2 is ANQGSEA in the germline V gene. The CDR3 extends over 14 amino acids.

In its sample, this clonotype was seen many times. The chain carries TRBV7-9 and TRBJ2-1; 10 nucleotides align to TRBD2. Germline loops: CDR1 SEHNR, CDR2 FQNEAQ (reference sequence). The V segment lost 3 bases and the J segment 8 bases; nucleotides outside the gene matches: 7. There are 15 residues in the CDR3. DNA of the CDR3: TGTGCCAGCAGCTTCTCTAGCGGGAGAGGGTATGAGCAGTTCTTC. It encodes CASSFSSGRGYEQFF. Supplemented by reference TRBV7-9 and TRBJ2-1, the full variable domain reads DTGVSQNPRHKITKRGQNVTFRCDPISEHNRLYWYRQTLGQGPEFLTYFQNEAQLEKSRLLSDRFSAERPKGSFSTLEIQRTEQGDSAMYLCASSFSSGRGYEQFFGPGTRLTVL.

The rearrangement joins TRBV18 to TRBJ2-5, with D perhaps matching TRBD2 (6 bases). Trimming took off 3 bases at V and 5 bases at J, with 16 bases between the two ends. The germline V gene has CDR1 KGHSH and CDR2 LQKENI. CDR3 size: 15 residues. CDR3 region: CASSPPGGMRETQYF. The CDR3, as DNA: TGTGCCAGCTCACCCCCCGGCGGGATGCGGGAGACCCAGTACTTC.

By its share, this clonotype is medium-sized. CDR3 DNA: TGTGCCAGCAGCCCAACTAGCGGGAGAGGCGATGAGCAGTTCTTC. It encodes CASSPTSGRGDEQFF. The V and J genes are TRBV4-2 and TRBJ2-1; 11 bases are shared with TRBD2. The germline V gene has CDR1 LGHNA and CDR2 YNFKEQ. The CDR3 runs to 15 residues. The ends lost 4 bases at V and 8 bases at J; junction bases unmatched: 7.

This clonotype was recorded many times. The chain carries TRBV12-3 or TRBV12-4 and TRBJ1-6; maybe TRBD1 (5 bases). CDR3 length equals 14 residues. Trimming took off 1 base at V and 11 bases at J, with 12 bases between the two ends. CDR3 in DNA: TGTGCCAGCAGTTTAGTCGGGGGTCTTGCACCCCTCCACTTT. This translates into CASSLVGGLAPLHF.

This clonotype was detected ten times or more. The gene calls are TRBV27 and TRBJ2-1; D not resolved. CDR3 length: 12 amino acids. Germline V lookup: CDR1 MNHEY, CDR2 SMNVEV (reference sequence). Trimming left V 0 bases short and J 10 bases short, with 7 bases between. CDR3 bases: TGTGCCAGCAGTTTATCAGGGTTGGAGCAGTTCTTC. This translates into CASSLSGLEQFF.

This clonotype has just a few counts. The chain uses TRBV7-9 and TRBJ2-7; TRBD1 is a possible D gene (6 bases). The CDR3 spans 14 residues. Germline values: CDR1 SEHNR, CDR2 FQNEAQ (reference sequence). Trimming stripped 0 bases from V and 4 bases from J, with 10 bases between. The CDR3 DNA follows: TGTGCCAGCAGCTTAGCCGGGCAGGGGTACGAGCAGTACGTC. This encodes CASSLAGQGYEQYV.

This clonotype was detected many times. The V call is TRBV4-3, the J call TRBJ1-2, with a possible D match to TRBD1 (6 bases). With 0 bases removed from V and 1 base from J, the gap between germline ends came to 15 bases. Germline lookup yields CDR1 LGHNA and CDR2 YSLEER. The CDR3 is 17 residues long. DNA of the CDR3: TGCGCCAGCAGCCAAGATCCCGTCGGGGGCGATAACTATGGCTACACCTTC. Protein sequence: CASSQDPVGGDNYGYTF.

This clonotype appeared many times. The genes are TRBV18 and TRBJ2-1; possibly TRBD1 or TRBD2 for D (5 bases each). The CDR3 extends over 14 amino acids. Germline CDR1 is KGHSH and CDR2 is LQKENI. V dropped 6 bases and J dropped 4 bases, with 13 bases sitting between them. The CDR3: CASSGGGVYNEQFF. For the CDR3, the DNA is TGTGCCAGCTCCGGTGGGGGTGTATACAATGAGCAGTTCTTC.